The 4 T cell receptor beta chains reported below all come from one sample, sequenced in a study of cytomegalovirus exposure and HLA in healthy donors. Primers included in the PCR were 60 Vbeta and 13 Jbeta primers. Repertoires were generated with immunoSEQ multiplex PCR, while TCRdb's copy carries only in-frame clones and drops some. The sample lists over 70,000 clones; 70% to 80% were seen once. The sample comprised PBMCs. The receptor set was obtained from a man between 50 and 59 years old in good health and CMV-seropositive.

This chain links TRBV18 with TRBJ2-1, with D possibly matching TRBD2 (6 bases). V was clipped by 5 bases and J by 10 bases, with 12 bases between them. CDR3 length: 12 amino acids. CDR1 is KGHSH and CDR2 is LQKENI in the germline V gene. The CDR3 reads CASSSGTQEQFF. For the CDR3, the DNA is TGTGCCAGCTCATCTGGGACTCAAGAGCAGTTCTTC.

The V and J genes are TRBV30 and TRBJ2-3; TRBD2 matches at 12 bases. Trimming cost V 1 base and J 5 bases; bases outside gene matches: 4. This CDR3 is built from 15 residues. Germline-derived CDR1 and CDR2 are GTSNPN and SVGIG (reference sequence). The CDR3 loop reads CAWSGRLAGVDTQYF. The CDR3 DNA follows: TGTGCCTGGAGTGGGAGACTAGCGGGAGTAGATACGCAGTATTTT.

The chain joins TRBV4-1 to TRBJ2-7, with 7 bases matching TRBD2. The CDR3 totals 16 residues. Germline V CDR1 and CDR2: MGHRA, YSYEKL. Trimming cost V 4 bases and J 0 bases; bases outside gene matches: 9. This CDR3 reads CASSPILAISSYEQYF. The CDR3 DNA is TGCGCCAGCAGCCCCATACTAGCGATAAGCTCCTACGAGCAGTACTTC.

The V and J genes are TRBV5-1 and TRBJ1-1; a possible D gene is TRBD1 (6 bases). V shed 4 bases and J shed 0 bases, with 13 bases lying between them. This CDR3 has 15 residues. Germline V gives CDR1 SGHRS, CDR2 YFSETQ. CDR3 coding DNA: TGCGCCAGCAGCGAAAAACAGGGACTGAACACTGAAGCTTTCTTT. This gives the protein CASSEKQGLNTEAFF.